The 11 T cell receptor beta chains given below trace back to one sample, sequenced in a study of cytotoxic CD8 clonotypes in ibrutinib-treated CLL. Method: immunoSEQ multiplex PCR; TCRdb's copy keeps in-frame clones and lacks some. In the table there are 65,000 to 95,000 clones, roughly 84% of which are singletons. The sequences come from PBMCs, collected before ibrutinib treatment. The receptors here all came from a human donor with chronic lymphocytic leukemia.

The CDR3 protein is CASSISAGTSGGDTQYF. The CDR3 nucleotides are TGTGCCAGTAGTATATCAGCCGGGACTAGCGGGGGAGATACGCAGTATTTT. The chain recombines TRBV19 with TRBJ2-3, with 14 bases matching TRBD2. Trimming at V came to 2 bases and at J to 5 bases, leaving 6 bases not matched to a gene. Looked up from germline, CDR1 is LNHDA and CDR2 is SQIVND (reference sequence). CDR3 size: 17 residues.

The chain is built from TRBV14 and TRBJ2-5; 10 nucleotides align to TRBD2. Germline-derived CDR1 and CDR2 are SGHDN and FVKESK. V lost 4 bases and J lost 5; bases outside the gene matches: 7. The CDR3 sequence is 15 residues long. The CDR3 here is CASSPRTSGTETQYF. The CDR3 DNA reads as TGTGCCAGCAGCCCGCGGACTAGCGGCACCGAGACCCAGTACTTC.

This chain connects TRBV28 to TRBJ2-3; unclear D gene. Trimming pared 8 bases from V and 0 bases from J, leaving 9 bases between. This CDR3 has 13 amino acids. Per the germline V gene, CDR1 is MDHEN and CDR2 is SYDVKM. CDR3 sequence: CASLHTSTDTQYF. CDR3 sequence (DNA): TGTGCCAGCCTACACACTAGCACAGATACGCAGTATTTT.

The count of this clone is one. This chain connects TRBV9 to TRBJ2-2; D call uncertain. Germline V gene lookup returns CDR1 SGDLS and CDR2 YYNGEE. The CDR3 extends over 16 amino acids. V lost 0 bases, J lost 2 bases, and 11 bases lay in between. The DNA for the CDR3 is TGTGCCAGCAGCGTAGTAGGGATAAGTAACACCGGGGAGCTGTTTTTT. Its translation is CASSVVGISNTGELFF.

This rearrangement joins TRBV23-1 to TRBJ2-7; the match to TRBD1 covers 7 bases. TRBV23-1 is filed as an ORF, its function uncertain. The CDR3 has 19 amino acids. With V trimmed by 1 base and J by 4 bases, 19 bases remained unmatched. CDR3: CASSQFPAVPGTAEYEQYF. CDR3 in DNA: TGCGCCAGCAGTCAATTCCCAGCGGTTCCCGGGACAGCTGAATACGAGCAGTACTTC.

In its sample, this clone was seen once. The rearrangement joins TRBV18 to TRBJ2-1; 13 nucleotides agree with TRBD2. Per the germline V gene, CDR1 is KGHSH and CDR2 is LQKENI. The V and J ends lost 5 bases and 6 bases, in that order; junction bases with no gene match: 7. CDR3 length: 16 amino acids. CDR3 residues: CASSSGTSGKPNEQFF. In DNA form, the CDR3 reads TGTGCCAGCTCATCGGGGACTAGCGGGAAGCCCAATGAGCAGTTCTTC.

The chain is built from TRBV5-1 and TRBJ2-5, with D possibly called TRBD1 or TRBD2 (5 bases each). The ends were cut back, 4 bases at V and 2 bases at J, with 12 bases in the middle. The CDR3 runs 14 residues. Germline lookup yields CDR1 SGHRS and CDR2 YFSETQ. CDR3 DNA sequence: TGCGCCAGCAGCGTTGGGGGTATACAAGAGACCCAGTACTTC. Translating gives CASSVGGIQETQYF.

This rearrangement joins TRBV11-3 to TRBJ1-1; D gene ambiguous. The germline V and J ends were trimmed by 0 bases and 1 base, with 9 bases remaining between them. The V gene's germline CDR1 is SGHNT and CDR2 YENEEA. The CDR3 is made up of 15 amino acids. The DNA of the CDR3 is TGTGCCAGCAGCTTAGATAGCCGACAGAACACTGAAGCTTTCTTT. It encodes CASSLDSRQNTEAFF.

The CDR3, as DNA: TGTGCCAGCAGCTTGTGGTCTACTGAAGCTTTCTTT. It specifies CASSLWSTEAFF. The V call is TRBV5-6, the J call TRBJ1-1; D uncertain. This CDR3 has 12 residues. In germline, CDR1 is SGHDT, CDR2 YYEEEE. V gave up 1 base and J gave up 5 bases, with 6 bases separating them.

The chain uses TRBV9 and TRBJ2-7; D is uncertain. This CDR3 has 15 amino acids. The ends were cut back, 0 bases at V and 1 base at J, with 11 bases in the middle. Looked up from germline, CDR1 is SGDLS and CDR2 is YYNGEE. The CDR3 sequence: CASSVEGTASYEQYF. CDR3 sequence (DNA): TGTGCCAGCAGCGTAGAAGGAACGGCGTCCTACGAGCAGTACTTC.

The table lists this clone with a few counts. DNA for the CDR3: TGTGCCAGCAGTTACACCGTCACAGGGGGAGGGGAGACCCAGTACTTC. This codes for CASSYTVTGGGETQYF. The chain employs TRBV6-5 and TRBJ2-5; maybe TRBD1 (8 bases). The CDR3 spans 16 residues. The germline V and J ends were trimmed by 2 bases and 5 bases, with 18 bases remaining between them. Germline V gene data show CDR1 as MNHEY and CDR2 as SVGAGI.